The source of this TCR beta chain is a study of blood T cell repertoires in COVID-19. Study-wide context: Both acute and convalescent COVID-19 samples were obtained from the United States, Italy and Spain.

The Seattle site enrolled patients during active infection and followed them longitudinally. V lost 2 bases and J 1 base, leaving 6 bases between the germline ends. From germline, CDR1 is LNHDA and CDR2 SQIVND (reference sequence). The CDR3 contains 13 residues. TCRdb's copy holds only in-frame clones and misses some; the assay was immunoSEQ multiplex PCR. The top ten hold roughly a sixth of the sample, which has some 200,000 clones, around nine tenths seen once. Input material: peripheral blood. This chain joins TRBV19 and TRBJ2-7; D is undetermined. The sequence was obtained from a man between 50 and 59 years old with COVID-19, enrolled during active disease. CDR3 bases: TGTGCCAGTAGTATACCGGGTTCCTACGAGCAGTACTTC. Amino acid sequence: CASSIPGSYEQYF.